This entry is about one TCR beta chain. The data were taken from a study of CD8 T cells in Susac syndrome. Germline V lookup: CDR1 SNHLY, CDR2 FYNNEI. CDR3 length: 14 residues. Losses at the gene ends were 6 bases for V and 5 bases for J; bases not matched to a gene: 6. CD8+ and CD4+ T cells were negatively isolated; TEMRA cells were FACS-enriched. An input of about 0.5 to 1 ug of RNA was subjected to reverse transcription using random hexamers. TCRdb fed the immunoSEQ multiplex PCR reads into MiXCR, producing one record per CDR3 protein. The sample shows roughly 200,000 distinct CDR3 sequences, approximately 94% of them seen only once.

This sequence joins TRBV2 and TRBJ1-4; TRBD1 matches 7 bases. Sequenced: CD4+ T cells from PBMCs. This clonotype was sampled from a human donor in good health. The CDR3 sequence is CASRRTGANEKLFF. The CDR3 DNA is TGTGCCAGCAGGAGGACAGGAGCGAATGAAAAACTGTTTTTT. The full variable domain, rest sourced from reference TRBV2 and TRBJ1-4, is EPEVTQTPSHQVTQMGQEVILRCVPISNHLYFYWYRQILGQKVEFLVSFYNNEISEKSEIFDDQFSVERPDGSNFTLKIRSTKLEDSAMYFCASRRTGANEKLFFGSGTQLSVL.